The 25 T cell receptor beta chains below all came from one sample that was sequenced in a study of blood T cell repertoires in COVID-19. Profiled with immunoSEQ multiplex PCR; TCRdb holds only in-frame clones, not every one. Of approximately 240,000 clones listed, roughly 88% were seen once; the top ten hold 1.4%. The sequencing input was peripheral blood. These receptors were obtained from a middle-aged woman who had recovered from COVID-19.

DNA for the CDR3: TGTGCCAGTAGTGGACAGGGTGGTAATCAGCCCCAGCATTTT. It specifies CASSGQGGNQPQHF. V is TRBV19 and J is TRBJ1-5; 8 bases map to TRBD1. The CDR3 has 14 residues. Germline lookup yields CDR1 LNHDA and CDR2 SQIVND (reference sequence). V lost 5 bases to trimming and J lost 4 bases; unmatched junction nucleotides: 4. Full variable domain (missing parts from reference TRBV19 and TRBJ1-5): DGGITQSPKYLFRKEGQNVTLSCEQNLNHDAMYWYRQDPGQGLRLIYYSQIVNDFQKGDIAEGYSVSREKKESFPLTVTSAQKNPTAFYLCASSGQGGNQPQHFGDGTRLSIL.

The V and J genes are TRBV25-1 and TRBJ1-3; D is uncertain. Trimming cost V 5 bases and J 2 bases, with 10 bases left between them. Germline V gene sequence: CDR1 MGHDK, CDR2 SYGVNS. The CDR3 extends over 14 amino acids. The CDR3 DNA is TGTGCCAGCAGTCTGGCGGGAGCTGGAAACACCATATATTTT. Translated: CASSLAGAGNTIYF. The whole variable domain, remainder taken from reference TRBV25-1 and TRBJ1-3, is EADIYQTPRYLVIGTGKKITLECSQTMGHDKMYWYQQDPGMELHLIHYSYGVNSTEKGDLSSESTVSRIRTEHFPLTLESARPSHTSQYLCASSLAGAGNTIYFGEGSWLTVV.

CDR3 amino acids: CATTGGYQPQHF. Written as DNA, the CDR3 is TGTGCCACCACAGGGGGATATCAGCCCCAGCATTTT. The V call is TRBV6-1, the J call TRBJ1-5; 8 nucleotides align to TRBD1. The V and J ends lost 10 bases and 5 bases, in that order; junction bases with no gene match: 4. The CDR3 contains 12 residues. CDR1 is MNHNS, CDR2 SASEGT, per germline.

CDR3 DNA sequence: TGTGCCAGCAGCCCGGGACAGGGCACAGATACGCAGTATTTT. This codes for CASSPGQGTDTQYF. The chain recombines TRBV11-3 with TRBJ2-3, with 8 bases fitting TRBD1. The CDR3 is made up of 14 amino acids. The V and J ends lost 5 bases and 1 base, in that order; junction bases with no gene match: 2. Germline CDR1 is SGHNT and CDR2 is YENEEA.

The chain combines TRBV12-3 or TRBV12-4 with TRBJ2-1, with D tentatively TRBD1 (7 bases). V lost 9 bases and J lost 13, with 19 bases in between. The CDR3 length is 12 residues. The CDR3 here is CARRVEGATQFF. In DNA form, the CDR3 reads TGTGCCAGGCGGGTGGAGGGGGCGACCCAGTTCTTC.

The sample holds a few counts of this clone. The chain is built from TRBV19 and TRBJ2-1; TRBD1 is a possible D gene (6 bases). The length of the CDR3 is 14 residues. Trimming left V 9 bases short and J 5 bases short, with 17 bases between. Germline CDR1 is LNHDA and CDR2 is SQIVND (reference sequence). This CDR3 reads CASQPDRSDNEQFF. CDR3 in DNA: TGTGCCAGCCAACCCGACAGGAGCGACAATGAGCAGTTCTTC.

V gene TRBV7-2 combines with J gene TRBJ1-1, with a possible D match to TRBD1 (6 bases). CDR1 and CDR2 (germline): SGHTA, FQGNSA. CDR3 size: 15 residues. Trimming stripped 5 bases from V and 1 base from J, with 14 bases between. CDR3 amino acids: CASSPGWGPNTEAFF. CDR3 DNA: TGTGCCAGCAGCCCGGGTTGGGGGCCGAACACTGAAGCTTTCTTT. The full variable domain, in which reference TRBV7-2 and TRBJ1-1 provide the parts outside the CDR3, is GAGVSQSPSNKVTEKGKDVELRCDPISGHTALYWYRQSLGQGLEFLIYFQGNSAPDKSGLPSDRFSAERTGGSVSTLTIQRTQQEDSAVYLCASSPGWGPNTEAFFGQGTRLTVV.

The chain carries TRBV6-5 and TRBJ2-1; 12 bases are a match to TRBD2. V lost 6 bases, J lost 6 bases, and 6 bases stayed unmatched. CDR3 size: 15 residues. The germline gives CDR1 MNHEY, CDR2 SVGAGI. The CDR3 loop reads CASRTLAGGLNEQFF. CDR3 nucleotide sequence: TGTGCCAGCAGGACCCTAGCGGGGGGGCTCAATGAGCAGTTCTTC.

V gene TRBV7-2 combines with J gene TRBJ2-5; 8 nucleotides align to TRBD2. V shed 5 bases and J 5 bases; nucleotides not matched to a gene: 10. This CDR3 contains 15 residues. The germline V gene has CDR1 SGHTA and CDR2 FQGNSA. The CDR3 DNA is TGTGCCAGCAGCCGCCCTAGAGCGGGGGTGGAGACCCAGTACTTC. It is translated as CASSRPRAGVETQYF.

The chain recombines TRBV7-2 with TRBJ2-7; D remains ambiguous. Trimming stripped 1 base from V and 4 bases from J, with 5 bases between. The CDR3 extends over 12 amino acids. CDR1 SGHTA and CDR2 FQGNSA come from the germline V gene. The CDR3 sequence: CASSLGVYEQYF. In nucleotides, the CDR3 is TGTGCCAGCAGCTTAGGAGTATACGAGCAGTACTTC.

The chain has TRBV28 and TRBJ1-2; no clear D. The CDR3 has 13 amino acids. CDR1 is MDHEN, CDR2 SYDVKM, per germline. The CDR3 spells CVTAGTQLYGYTF. CDR3 DNA sequence: TGTGTAACCGCAGGCACCCAGTTATATGGCTACACCTTC.

The genes are TRBV12-3 or TRBV12-4 and TRBJ2-5; weak D call: TRBD1 (6 bases). V lost 5 bases, J lost 2 bases, and 9 bases lay in between. This CDR3 contains 13 residues. The CDR3: CASSGQLQETQYF. The DNA of the CDR3 is TGTGCCAGCAGTGGACAGCTGCAAGAGACCCAGTACTTC.

V usage is TRBV7-9 and J usage is TRBJ1-2; 9 bases map to TRBD1. Losses at the gene ends were 1 base for V and 8 bases for J; bases not matched to a gene: 5. The CDR3 runs to 14 residues. Germline CDR1 is SEHNR and CDR2 is FQNEAQ (reference sequence). DNA for the CDR3: TGTGCCAGCAGCTTAGACGGGACAGGGAGGGGCTACACCTTC. It is translated as CASSLDGTGRGYTF.

This chain uses TRBV5-5 with TRBJ1-1; no clear D. The germline V gene has CDR1 SGHKS and CDR2 YYEKEE (reference sequence). The V and J ends lost 2 bases and 4 bases respectively, with 6 bases between them. CDR3 length: 12 amino acids. The DNA of the CDR3 is TGTGCCAGCAGCTTCCCGTCCACTGAAGCTTTCTTT. Amino acid sequence: CASSFPSTEAFF. The entire variable domain, with the rest obtained from reference TRBV5-5 and TRBJ1-1, is as follows: DAGVTQSPTHLIKTRGQQVTLRCSPISGHKSVSWYQQVLGQGPQFIFQYYEKEERGRGNFPDRFSARQFPNYSSELNVNALLLGDSALYLCASSFPSTEAFFGQGTRLTVV.

This chain uses TRBV6-6 with TRBJ2-4, with D perhaps matching TRBD1 (5 bases). V was cut by 6 bases and J by 14 bases, with 29 bases left in between. There are 16 residues in the CDR3. Per germline, CDR1 MNHNY and CDR2 SVGAGI (reference sequence). The CDR3 nucleotides are TGTGCCAGCAGACACCCTTGGACAACTGGAAAAACACCGAAGTACTTC. Translation: CASRHPWTTGKTPKYF.

This clone was detected only once. This chain joins TRBV5-1 and TRBJ1-1; D may be TRBD1 (6 bases). CDR1 is SGHRS, CDR2 YFSETQ, per germline. Between the trimmed V and J ends, which lost 2 bases and 6 bases, there was a span of 26 bases. CDR3 size: 18 residues. The CDR3 here is CASSFTGTNHWGTPEAFF. CDR3 DNA: TGCGCCAGCAGCTTTACAGGGACGAATCATTGGGGCACCCCTGAAGCTTTCTTT.

This clone showed up just once. The rearrangement links TRBV9 to TRBJ1-1; no clear D gene. Trimming left V 3 bases short and J 1 base short, with 10 bases between. Germline lookup yields CDR1 SGDLS and CDR2 YYNGEE. CDR3 length: 14 amino acids. The CDR3 is CASSGGGRNTEAFF. The DNA of the CDR3 is TGTGCCAGCAGCGGGGGAGGGAGGAACACTGAAGCTTTCTTT.

This chain joins TRBV18 and TRBJ1-2; TRBD1 agrees at 8 bases. The CDR3 contains 14 residues. Germline loops: CDR1 KGHSH, CDR2 LQKENI. The V segment lost 4 bases and the J segment 6 bases; nucleotides outside the gene matches: 7. CDR3 sequence reads: CASSQDRGPHGYTF. Here the CDR3 DNA reads TGTGCCAGCTCACAAGACAGGGGCCCCCATGGCTACACCTTC.

This chain joins TRBV2 and TRBJ1-2; 9 positions match TRBD1. V was clipped by 4 bases and J by 4 bases; unmatched bases: 4. The CDR3 extends over 14 amino acids. Per the germline V gene, CDR1 is SNHLY and CDR2 is FYNNEI. DNA for the CDR3: TGTGCCAGCAGTGTGGACAGGGGAGGCTATGGCTACACCTTC. Its protein is CASSVDRGGYGYTF. The full variable domain, rest sourced from reference TRBV2 and TRBJ1-2, is EPEVTQTPSHQVTQMGQEVILRCVPISNHLYFYWYRQILGQKVEFLVSFYNNEISEKSEIFDDQFSVERPDGSNFTLKIRSTKLEDSAMYFCASSVDRGGYGYTFGSGTRLTVV.

This rearrangement joins TRBV18 to TRBJ2-5; 13 bases map to TRBD2. This CDR3 region has 17 residues. V lost 0 bases, J lost 5 bases, and 6 bases stayed unmatched. CDR1 and CDR2 from the germline V gene are KGHSH and LQKENI. The CDR3 bases are TGTGCCAGCTCACCACCGGTCGGGACTAGCGGGGCGGAGACCCAGTACTTC. Translating gives CASSPPVGTSGAETQYF.

As to this clone: This specimen includes other DNA sequences encoding the same CDR3. The chain combines TRBV9 with TRBJ2-7; a weak D match, TRBD2 (6 bases). Germline assignment: CDR1 SGDLS and CDR2 YYNGEE. The V end lost 2 bases, the J end lost 2 bases, and 11 bases lay between the germline ends. This CDR3 has 14 amino acids. The CDR3 sequence is CASSVGAGTYEQYF. CDR3 nucleotide sequence: TGTGCCAGCAGCGTCGGTGCGGGAACCTACGAGCAGTACTTC.

The V gene is TRBV7-2, the J gene TRBJ1-1; a weak D match, TRBD1 (5 bases). V lost 1 base and J lost 7, with 13 bases in between. Germline V lookup: CDR1 SGHTA, CDR2 FQGNSA. The CDR3 sequence is 14 residues long. CDR3 residues: CASSLGWGTGEAFF. CDR3 nucleotide sequence: TGTGCCAGCAGCTTAGGATGGGGCACAGGTGAAGCTTTCTTT.

This chain links TRBV4-2 with TRBJ2-7; 8 nucleotides match TRBD1. The germline gives CDR1 LGHNA, CDR2 YNFKEQ. The CDR3 runs 14 residues. V lost 0 bases and J lost 7; bases outside the gene matches: 5. CDR3 residues: CASSQDRGPGEQYF. The CDR3, as DNA: TGTGCCAGCAGCCAAGACAGGGGGCCGGGAGAGCAGTACTTC.

The V call is TRBV7-8, the J call TRBJ2-7; 11 bases are a match to TRBD2. The CDR3 covers 15 residues. Unmatched junction bases numbered 5, after V lost 5 bases and J lost 2 bases. Germline CDR1 SGHVS, CDR2 FQNEAQ. The CDR3 coding sequence is TGTGCCAGCAGCGCACCTAGCGGGGGGCCCTACGAGCAGTACTTC. It yields the protein CASSAPSGGPYEQYF.

The chain couples TRBV10-1 to TRBJ2-7; 10 nucleotides line up with TRBD1. Germline CDR1 reads WNHNN; CDR2 reads SYGVQD (reference sequence). V was clipped by 9 bases and J by 6 bases; unmatched bases: 11. The CDR3 totals 14 residues. The CDR3: CAREDRGWRGEQYF. CDR3 sequence (DNA): TGCGCCAGAGAGGACAGGGGGTGGAGAGGCGAGCAGTACTTC.